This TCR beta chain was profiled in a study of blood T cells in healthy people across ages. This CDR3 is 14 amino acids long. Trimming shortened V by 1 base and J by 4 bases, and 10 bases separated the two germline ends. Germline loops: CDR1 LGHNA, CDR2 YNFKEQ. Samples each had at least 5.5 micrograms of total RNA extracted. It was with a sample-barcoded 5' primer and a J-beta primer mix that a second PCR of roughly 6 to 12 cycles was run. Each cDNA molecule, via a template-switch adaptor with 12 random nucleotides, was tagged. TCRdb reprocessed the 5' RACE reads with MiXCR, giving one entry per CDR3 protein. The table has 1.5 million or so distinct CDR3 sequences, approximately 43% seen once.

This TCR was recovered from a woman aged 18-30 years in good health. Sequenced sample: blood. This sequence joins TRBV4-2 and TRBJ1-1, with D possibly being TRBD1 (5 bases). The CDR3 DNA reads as TGTGCCAGCAGCCAAGCGGGGGTTGGCACTGAAGCTTTCTTT. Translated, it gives CASSQAGVGTEAFF.